Listed below are T cell receptor beta chains from one sample, sequenced in a study of blood T cell repertoires in COVID-19. The assay was immunoSEQ multiplex PCR, and TCRdb's table has in-frame clones only and misses some. Among over 120,000 clones listed, about 87% were seen once. Sequenced sample: peripheral blood. Receptors were obtained from a woman between 50 and 59 years old with acute or convalescent COVID-19. Each CDR3 is given with its conserved first and last residue. A D gene is named only where the DNA matches it firmly. Only some rows state a clone size, as once, few, many or a class for expanded clones.

v_call	j_call	clone_size	d_call	cdr3_nt	cdr3_aa
TRBV3-1/TRBV3-2	TRBJ1-6	.	.	TGTGCCAGCAGCCAAGTGAACAAGGGGTCACCCCTCCACTTT	CASSQVNKGSPLHF
TRBV10-3	TRBJ1-1	.	TRBD1	TGTGCCATCAGTGAGTCTCAGGGGGGCACTGAAGCTTTCTTT	CAISESQGGTEAFF
TRBV4-1	TRBJ2-7	.	.	TGCGCCAGCAGCCTTGGACAGACCTACGAGCAGTACTTC	CASSLGQTYEQYF
TRBV27	TRBJ1-2	.	.	TGTGCCAGCAGTTCCCTCGTACTTACTTCTAACTATGGCTACACCTTC	CASSSLVLTSNYGYTF
TRBV18	TRBJ1-1	.	.	TGTGCCAGCTCACCGTCATTCCTCCTGACAGCAGACACTGAAGCTTTCTTT	CASSPSFLLTADTEAFF
TRBV2	TRBJ1-6	.	.	TGTGCCAGCAGTGAGCAGGCTATTAATTCACCCCTCCACTTT	CASSEQAINSPLHF
TRBV15	TRBJ2-7	.	TRBD2	TGTGCCACCAGCAGAGATCTTTGGGGCGGGAGTGATGGCTACGAGCAGTACTTC	CATSRDLWGGSDGYEQYF
TRBV28	TRBJ2-5	.	.	TGTGCCAGCAGTTCCTATTGGACTACCCTAGAGACCCAGTACTTC	CASSSYWTTLETQYF
TRBV3-1/TRBV3-2	TRBJ1-5	.	.	TGTGCCAGCAGCCAAGGGGGGGATTTCCATCAGCCCCAGCATTTT	CASSQGGDFHQPQHF
TRBV29-1	TRBJ2-5	.	.	TGCAGCGCCGGGACACCACAAGAGACCCAGTACTTC	CSAGTPQETQYF
TRBV6-5	TRBJ2-7	.	.	TGTGCCAGCAGTTACCAACAGGGTTCCTACGAGCAGTACTTC	CASSYQQGSYEQYF
TRBV5-1	TRBJ2-7	.	TRBD2	TGCGCCAGCAGCTTGGACGCGGGAGGGCCGGTCGAGCAGTACTTC	CASSLDAGGPVEQYF
TRBV2	TRBJ1-1	few	.	TGTGCCAGCAGTGCAGGGTTAGGGAACACTGAAGCTTTCTTT	CASSAGLGNTEAFF
TRBV5-1	TRBJ2-3	once	.	TGCGCCAGCAGCTCTCGACTTGTCACAGATACGCAGTATTTT	CASSSRLVTDTQYF
TRBV6-1	TRBJ1-2	.	TRBD1	TGTGCCAGCAGTGAAGACAGGGGGTGGAAAGGCTACACCTTC	CASSEDRGWKGYTF
TRBV7-9	TRBJ2-5	.	.	TGTGCCAGCAGCCAACCTACGAGCGGGGAGACCCAGTACTTC	CASSQPTSGETQYF
TRBV9	TRBJ2-1	.	TRBD2	TGTGCCAGCAGCGCTAGCGGGAGGGCCGGCGATGAGCAGTTCTTC	CASSASGRAGDEQFF
TRBV28	TRBJ2-7	.	TRBD1	TGTGCCAGCAGTTTATGGGGACAGGGGTACGAGCAGTACTTC	CASSLWGQGYEQYF
TRBV14	TRBJ2-1	.	TRBD2	TGTGCCAGCAGACAAGGGACTAGCGGGAACAATGAGCAGTTCTTC	CASRQGTSGNNEQFF
TRBV6-5	TRBJ1-2	few	.	TGTGCCAGCAGTTACTCCGGGACTGTTAACTATGGCTACACCTTC	CASSYSGTVNYGYTF
TRBV28	TRBJ2-7	.	TRBD2	TGTGCCAGCAGGGCAATCACTAGCGGGAGACCCTACGAGCAGTACTTC	CASRAITSGRPYEQYF
TRBV7-9	TRBJ2-3	many	.	TGTGCCAGCAGCTTAGCGCGAGGGGGACAATCTTTTGCGCAGTATTTT	CASSLARGGQSFAQYF
TRBV6-2/TRBV6-3	TRBJ2-3	.	TRBD1	TGTGCCAGCAGTTTTACCCGGACAGGGAAGGGCACAGATACGCAGTATTTT	CASSFTRTGKGTDTQYF
TRBV3-1/TRBV3-2	TRBJ1-5	.	.	TGTGCCAGCAGCCAAGATTTCACCCCAGGGAAGCCCCAGCATTTT	CASSQDFTPGKPQHF
TRBV6-5	TRBJ1-1	.	.	TGTGCCAGCAGTTACGGTGAGACTGAAGCTTTCTTT	CASSYGETEAFF
TRBV6-5	TRBJ1-5	few	.	TGTGCCAGCAGCCAGGGTAATTGGAATCAGCCCCAGCATTTT	CASSQGNWNQPQHF
TRBV7-9	TRBJ1-1	.	.	TGTGCCAGCAGCTTCGGGGACACCCGAATAGAAGCTTTCTTT	CASSFGDTRIEAFF
TRBV4-2	TRBJ2-1	.	TRBD2	TGTGCCAGCAGCCAAGACGTAAGCGGGAGAGGTTACAATGAGCAGTTCTTC	CASSQDVSGRGYNEQFF
TRBV12-5	TRBJ2-5	.	TRBD1	TGTGCTAGTGGTTTGGACGGGACAGGACAAGAGACCCAGTACTTC	CASGLDGTGQETQYF
TRBV7-7	TRBJ1-6	.	.	TGTGCTGCAGGGGACGGTCAGGTTCCCGATAATTCACCCCTCCACTTT	CAAGDGQVPDNSPLHF
TRBV7-9	TRBJ2-1	.	TRBD2	TGTGCCAGCACCCCTGGTGGGGGGGAGGGCTACAATGAGCAGTTCTTC	CASTPGGGEGYNEQFF
TRBV7-3	TRBJ2-1	.	TRBD2	TGTGCCAGCAGCCCCCAGCGGGGGGGCTACAATGAGCAGTTCTTC	CASSPQRGGYNEQFF
TRBV5-6	TRBJ2-5	.	.	TGTGCCAGCAGCTGGAGAGAGACCCAGTACTTC	CASSWRETQYF
TRBV27	TRBJ1-5	.	TRBD1	TGTGCCAGCAGCTGGGACAGAAATCAGCCCCAGCATTTT	CASSWDRNQPQHF
TRBV6-5	TRBJ1-5	.	.	TGTGCCAGCAGTTATACTGATTCGGGTCAGCCCCAGCATTTT	CASSYTDSGQPQHF
TRBV10-2	TRBJ1-5	.	TRBD1	TGCGCCAGCAGTCCCGGGACAGGGGGCCATTGGCCCCAGCATTTT	CASSPGTGGHWPQHF
TRBV9	TRBJ1-2	many	TRBD1	TGTGCCAGCAGCGCGGGGGACAGGGAACATGGCTACACCTTC	CASSAGDREHGYTF
TRBV5-1	TRBJ2-2	.	TRBD1	TGCGCCAGCACGGGGACAGGGGGCTTCGCGAACACCGGGGAGCTGTTTTTT	CASTGTGGFANTGELFF
TRBV2	TRBJ2-3	.	TRBD2	TGTGCCAGCACCACGCGACCCCAACTAGCGGGGGGAACAGATACGCAGTATTTT	CASTTRPQLAGGTDTQYF
TRBV24-1	TRBJ2-5	few	.	TGTGCCACCAGGGGGGGAGAAGCAGGGGAGACCCAGTACTTC	CATRGGEAGETQYF
TRBV19	TRBJ1-5	.	.	TGTGCCAGTAGTATAGGAGGGTGGGATCAGCCCCAGCATTTT	CASSIGGWDQPQHF
TRBV6-4	TRBJ2-3	.	TRBD2	TGTGCCAGCAGTGACCGACTAGCGGGAGACACAGATACGCAGTATTTT	CASSDRLAGDTDTQYF
TRBV9	TRBJ2-3	once	.	TGTGCCAGCAGCGTGGGGCAGCGCACAGATACGCAGTATTTT	CASSVGQRTDTQYF
TRBV7-2	TRBJ2-5	.	.	TGTGCCAGCAGCCGCGGACAGCAAGAGACCCAGTACTTC	CASSRGQQETQYF
TRBV12-3/TRBV12-4	TRBJ1-1	.	.	TGTGCCAGCAGTTTAACAGGGCCCGGCGAAGCTTTCTTT	CASSLTGPGEAFF
TRBV13	TRBJ1-2	.	TRBD1	TGTGCCAGCAGCTGGGACAGGGAGATAGGCTACACCTTC	CASSWDREIGYTF
TRBV2	TRBJ2-5	once	TRBD1	TGTGCCAGCAGTCGGGACAGGTTCCAAGAGACCCAGTACTTC	CASSRDRFQETQYF
TRBV19	TRBJ2-1	.	.	TGTGCCAGTAGTAGGGAGGGGGGCCGTTCCTACAATGAGCAGTTCTTC	CASSREGGRSYNEQFF
TRBV19	TRBJ1-2	.	.	TGTGCCACCAGGGACTTTCCGGACTCTAACTATGGCTACACCTTC	CATRDFPDSNYGYTF
TRBV5-1	TRBJ2-7	few	TRBD1	TGCGCCCGCACCGGGACAGGAACCTACGAGCAGTACTTC	CARTGTGTYEQYF
TRBV9	TRBJ1-6	.	.	TGTGCCAGCAGCGGGGGCTGGTGGAATTCACCCCTCCACTTT	CASSGGWWNSPLHF
TRBV6-5	TRBJ1-2	.	TRBD1	TGTGCCAGCAGTTACACTGGGACAGGGCCCTCCTATGGCTACACCTTC	CASSYTGTGPSYGYTF
TRBV5-1	TRBJ2-1	.	TRBD2	TGCGCCAGCAGCCGATATGGGACTAGCGGGAGCGTTATCAACAATGAGCAGTTCTTC	CASSRYGTSGSVINNEQFF